This TCR beta chain was identified in a study of blood T cells in healthy people across ages. Ranging in age from about 6 to 95, the donors were healthy Caucasian individuals from Russia. Through a sample-barcoded 5' primer and a J-beta primer mix, a second PCR was run for about 6 to 11 cycles. One entry per CDR3 protein, called by TCRdb with MiXCR from the 5' RACE reads. The sample records 1.5 million to 2 million distinct CDR3 sequences, over 25% being singletons. This CDR3 is 15 amino acids long. Germline trimming cut 1 base from V and 0 bases from J; bases unmatched to any gene: 2. Looked up from germline, CDR1 is DFQATT and CDR2 is SNEGSKA (reference sequence).

Sequenced sample: blood. The gene calls are TRBV20-1 and TRBJ1-4, with 7 nucleotides matching TRBD1. This receptor was taken from a woman in her thirties in good health. CDR3 bases: TGCAGTGCTAGAGGGGGACAGACAACTAATGAAAAACTGTTTTTT. Encoded protein: CSARGGQTTNEKLFF.